This is a list of T cell receptor beta chains from one sample in a study of cytomegalovirus exposure and HLA in healthy donors. This table comes from immunoSEQ multiplex PCR, and its TCRdb copy is limited to in-frame clones, with some not included. The data hold about 160,000 clones, with around 85% observed a single time. Sequencing was carried out using PBMCs. The origin of the receptors is a woman aged 25-40 years in good health and CMV-seronegative. Each CDR3 is given with its conserved first and last residue. The D gene is left open where the match is weak. Not every row has a clone size; where given, it reads once, few, many or a size class.

cdr3_aa | cdr3_nt | clone_size | j_call | d_call | v_call
CASSSPGRSTDTQYF | TGTGCCAGCAGCTCCCCCGGGAGGAGCACAGATACGCAGTATTTT | NA | TRBJ2-3 | TRBD2 | TRBV5-4
CASSSGDRVYNEQFF | TGTGCCAGCAGCTCAGGGGACAGGGTCTACAATGAGCAGTTCTTC | once | TRBJ2-1 | TRBD1 | TRBV11-1
CASSLLRGLAGGITDTQYF | TGTGCCAGCAGTTTGCTCAGGGGACTAGCGGGAGGGATCACAGATACGCAGTATTTT | NA | TRBJ2-3 | TRBD2 | TRBV28
CASRAGTGHNQPQHF | TGTGCCAGCAGAGCCGGGACAGGGCACAATCAGCCCCAGCATTTT | few | TRBJ1-5 | TRBD1 | TRBV6-1
CASSKTGFYGYTF | TGTGCCAGCAGCAAGACAGGGTTCTATGGCTACACCTTC | NA | TRBJ1-2 | TRBD1 | TRBV5-4
CASSPTWNTGELFF | TGTGCCAGCAGTCCTACCTGGAACACCGGGGAGCTGTTTTTT | NA | TRBJ2-2 | NA | TRBV27
CASSSRQPREQYF | TGTGCCAGCAGCTCGCGGCAACCGAGGGAGCAGTACTTC | few | TRBJ2-7 | NA | TRBV7-2
CASRLTGLETQYF | TGTGCCAGCAGGTTGACAGGGCTTGAGACCCAGTACTTC | NA | TRBJ2-5 | TRBD1 | TRBV6-1
CASSLVGAQGSGNTIYF | TGCGCCAGCAGCTTGGTTGGGGCACAGGGCTCTGGAAACACCATATATTTT | NA | TRBJ1-3 | NA | TRBV5-1
CASSQDRGSLFSYTF | TGTGCCAGCAGCCAAGACCGGGGGAGCCTTTTTTCCTACACCTTC | once | TRBJ1-2 | NA | TRBV4-2
CASSLSGGAKETQYF | TGTGCCAGCAGCTTGTCCGGGGGGGCCAAAGAGACCCAGTACTTC | NA | TRBJ2-5 | TRBD2 | TRBV5-4
CATDRSEAFF | TGTGCTACCGACAGGAGTGAAGCTTTCTTT | NA | TRBJ1-1 | NA | TRBV12-5
CSVVTRATGIYEQYF | TGCAGCGTCGTAACCCGGGCCACAGGGATCTACGAGCAGTACTTC | once | TRBJ2-7 | NA | TRBV29-1
CASSLGQGGATEAFF | TGTGCCAGCAGTTTGGGACAGGGTGGTGCCACTGAAGCTTTCTTT | NA | TRBJ1-1 | TRBD1 | TRBV6-5
CASSQTLAGKNTQYF | TGCGCCAGCAGCCAAACTCTAGCGGGGAAAAATACGCAGTATTTT | NA | TRBJ2-3 | TRBD2 | TRBV4-3
CASSVDRETQYF | TGCGCCAGCAGCGTTGACAGGGAGACCCAGTACTTC | NA | TRBJ2-5 | NA | TRBV5-1
CATSREIRTVIAKNIQYF | TGTGCCACCAGCAGAGAGATCAGGACAGTAATAGCCAAAAACATTCAGTACTTC | once | TRBJ2-4 | NA | TRBV15
CASSSAGTSGYNEQFF | TGTGCCAGCAGCTCTGCCGGGACTAGCGGTTACAATGAGCAGTTCTTC | NA | TRBJ2-1 | TRBD2 | TRBV5-6
CASSLPPSGELFF | TGTGCCAGCAGCTTACCTCCCTCCGGGGAGCTGTTTTTT | NA | TRBJ2-2 | NA | TRBV11-3
CAWNTQGVGNQPQHF | TGTGCCTGGAATACACAGGGGGTTGGTAATCAGCCCCAGCATTTT | NA | TRBJ1-5 | TRBD1 | TRBV30
CASSLGGNYEQYF | TGCGCCAGCAGCTTGGGCGGCAACTACGAGCAGTACTTC | NA | TRBJ2-7 | NA | TRBV5-1
CASSLDAGSNYGYTF | TGCGCCAGCAGCTTGGACGCGGGATCTAACTATGGCTACACCTTC | NA | TRBJ1-2 | NA | TRBV5-1
CASSEAGRGVEKLFF | TGTGCCAGCAGTGAAGCGGGGAGGGGGGTGGAAAAACTGTTTTTT | NA | TRBJ1-4 | NA | TRBV2
CASSLAGGGEYGYTF | TGCGCCAGCAGCTTGGCAGGGGGCGGCGAATATGGCTACACCTTC | NA | TRBJ1-2 | TRBD1 | TRBV5-1
CASPQGLSGNTIYF | TGCGCCAGCCCCCAGGGGTTGTCGGGAAACACCATATATTTT | NA | TRBJ1-3 | NA | TRBV5-1
CASSLEVYRVLNTEAFF | TGTGCCAGCAGCTTAGAGGTCTACAGGGTTTTGAACACTGAAGCTTTCTTT | NA | TRBJ1-1 | NA | TRBV7-9
CASSVGEWVTGGVVTEAFF | TGTGCCAGCAGCGTAGGGGAGTGGGTCACTGGTGGGGTTGTCACTGAAGCTTTCTTT | NA | TRBJ1-1 | NA | TRBV9
CASSYSVTGNYGYTF | TGTGCCAGCAGTTACTCGGTGACAGGGAACTATGGCTACACCTTC | NA | TRBJ1-2 | TRBD1 | TRBV6-5
CASSQVGLSNTGELFF | TGCGCCAGCAGCCAGGTGGGACTTTCGAACACCGGGGAGCTGTTTTTT | once | TRBJ2-2 | NA | TRBV4-1
CASSFLGAGEAFF | TGTGCCAGCAGTTTTCTGGGGGCGGGTGAAGCTTTCTTT | NA | TRBJ1-1 | NA | TRBV27
CAAAQGARRWRGYTF | TGTGCCGCCGCCCAGGGGGCGCGTCGTTGGCGAGGCTACACCTTC | once | TRBJ1-2 | TRBD1 | TRBV5-6
CASSEALRGENGYTF | TGTGCCAGCAGCGAAGCGCTTAGAGGAGAAAACGGCTACACCTTC | NA | TRBJ1-2 | NA | TRBV6-1
CASSERLADYLKSTDTQYF | TGTGCCAGCAGTGAAAGGCTAGCGGACTACCTGAAAAGCACAGATACGCAGTATTTT | NA | TRBJ2-3 | TRBD2 | TRBV2
CASSLWGVAGAEETQYF | TGTGCCAGCAGTTTATGGGGGGTAGCGGGAGCCGAAGAGACCCAGTACTTC | NA | TRBJ2-5 | TRBD2 | TRBV27
CASSLEASGGSSNTGELFF | TGTGCCAGCAGCTTGGAGGCTAGCGGGGGGTCCTCGAACACCGGGGAGCTGTTTTTT | few | TRBJ2-2 | TRBD2 | TRBV5-8
CASSVVTGYEQYF | TGTGCCAGCAGCGTAGTGACAGGGTACGAGCAGTACTTC | NA | TRBJ2-7 | TRBD1 | TRBV9
CASGEGNQPQHF | TGTGCCAGCGGGGAGGGGAATCAGCCCCAGCATTTT | NA | TRBJ1-5 | NA | TRBV7-2
CASSQVEAGGTYEQYF | TGTGCCAGCAGCCAAGTAGAAGCGGGGGGAACCTACGAGCAGTACTTC | NA | TRBJ2-7 | TRBD2 | TRBV4-2
CSGETDTQYF | TGCAGCGGAGAGACAGATACGCAGTATTTT | once | TRBJ2-3 | NA | TRBV29-1
CASSPPLRGFDEQFF | TGTGCCAGCAGTCCCCCCCTCAGGGGGTTCGATGAGCAGTTCTTC | NA | TRBJ2-1 | TRBD1 | TRBV6-6
CASSQGTGTSYEQYF | TGTGCCAGCAGCCAGGGGACAGGGACATCCTACGAGCAGTACTTC | NA | TRBJ2-7 | TRBD1 | TRBV5-4
CASSPDRSSYEQYF | TGTGCCAGCAGCCCGGACAGGAGCTCCTACGAGCAGTACTTC | NA | TRBJ2-7 | TRBD1 | TRBV5-4
CASSLLGQGANEQYF | TGTGCCAGCAGCTTATTGGGACAGGGGGCCAACGAGCAGTACTTC | NA | TRBJ2-7 | TRBD1 | TRBV13
CASSHGSVETQYF | TGCGCCAGCAGCCATGGTAGTGTAGAGACCCAGTACTTC | NA | TRBJ2-5 | NA | TRBV5-1
CASSLGRGQGETQYF | TGTGCCAGCAGCTTGGGCAGGGGGCAGGGAGAGACCCAGTACTTC | NA | TRBJ2-5 | TRBD1 | TRBV7-6
CASRSSYGTIQETQYF | TGTGCAAGTCGCTCCTCCTACGGGACTATCCAAGAGACCCAGTACTTC | NA | TRBJ2-5 | NA | TRBV12-2
CASSPSYRPSGIVYEQYF | TGTGCCAGCAGCCCTTCGTATCGTCCTAGCGGCATCGTCTACGAGCAGTACTTC | NA | TRBJ2-7 | TRBD2 | TRBV13
CASSQVRGAYNEQFF | TGCGCCAGCAGCCAAGTCCGGGGGGCTTACAATGAGCAGTTCTTC | NA | TRBJ2-1 | NA | TRBV4-1
CASSLAREPGSSGYTF | TGTGCCAGCAGCTTAGCTCGGGAGCCAGGGAGTTCCGGCTACACCTTC | NA | TRBJ1-2 | NA | TRBV7-9
CASSLVLQGGYTF | TGCGCCAGCAGCTTGGTGTTGCAGGGAGGCTACACCTTC | NA | TRBJ1-2 | NA | TRBV5-1
CASSIGELTQYF | TGTGCCAGTAGTATTGGGGAGCTTACGCAGTATTTT | NA | TRBJ2-3 | NA | TRBV19